This T cell receptor beta chain was profiled in a study of blood T cells in healthy people across ages. Study-level results: The diversity estimates, figures obtained from one million T cells, were considered underestimates.

PCR was performed a second time for roughly 7 to 12 cycles using a sample-barcoded 5' primer and a J-beta primer mix. MiXCR was run by TCRdb on the 5' RACE reads, yielding one entry per CDR3 protein. The sample includes hundreds of thousands of distinct CDR3 sequences, around three fifths of them seen just once. The V gene lost 5 bases and the J gene lost 2 bases, with 13 bases spanning the gap. The CDR3 is made up of 14 amino acids. For this clonotype: Its antigen is not identified.

Sample: blood. The receptor comes from a middle-aged man in good health. The chain carries TRBV12-3 or TRBV12-4 and TRBJ2-7, with D unclear. CDR3 region: CASSVTGSTYEQYF. CDR3 nucleotides: TGTGCCAGCAGTGTAACCGGTAGCACCTACGAGCAGTACTTC.